This paragraph reports one T cell receptor beta chain. Method: immunoSEQ multiplex PCR; TCRdb's copy keeps in-frame clones and lacks some. The sample gives about 66,000 clones, 88% of which show up once; 10% to 12% is in the top ten. The source of the sample is a study of PD-L1 blockade in urothelial cancer. Study at large: In the patient group, about 90% of the roughly 29 were males with bladder-origin urothelial cancer.

Time point indicated: peripheral blood 6 weeks after treatment start. CDR1 is SGHTA, CDR2 FQGTGA, per germline. After removal of 5 bases from V and 2 bases from J, the junction contained 6 bases not matched to a gene. The CDR3 has 14 amino acids. The chain couples TRBV7-3 to TRBJ2-7, with 7 bases lining up with TRBD1. The sequenced sample was PBMCs, obtained around atezolizumab (anti-PD-L1) treatment. The sequence derives from a man in his 60s with urothelial cancer. CDR3 nucleotide sequence: TGTGCCAGCAGCAAAGGGCAGGGGGCCTACGAGCAGTACTTC. This encodes CASSKGQGAYEQYF. The variable domain in full, with the rest retrieved from reference TRBV7-3 and TRBJ2-7, is GAGVSQTPSNKVTEKGKYVELRCDPISGHTALYWYRQSLGQGPEFLIYFQGTGAADDSGLPNDRFFAVRPEGSVSTLKIQRTERGDSAVYLCASSKGQGAYEQYFGPGTRLTVT.